The subject of this entry is one T cell receptor (beta chain). The sample belongs to a study of blood T cell repertoires in COVID-19. The table came from immunoSEQ multiplex PCR; TCRdb's copy has only in-frame clones and leaves some out. The sample includes a few hundred thousand clones, 88% of them seen just once. This CDR3 contains 15 residues. The V gene's germline CDR1 is LGHDT and CDR2 YNNKEL (reference sequence). V gave up 4 bases and J gave up 0 bases, with 10 bases separating them. Input material: peripheral blood. The sequence was obtained from a woman in her 70s with COVID-19, enrolled during active disease. The chain links TRBV3-1 (or the pseudogene TRBV3-2) to TRBJ2-1; possible D gene TRBD1, 5 bases. The CDR3 sequence is CASSLDSSSYNEQFF. The CDR3 nucleotides are TGTGCCAGCAGCCTCGACAGTAGCTCCTACAATGAGCAGTTCTTC.